This T cell receptor (beta chain) is from a study of blood T cell repertoires in COVID-19 (dated by TCRdb to 2020 to 2022). Study-level background: Samples covering the acute and convalescent phases of COVID-19 were provided by collaborators in the United States, Italy and Spain. The prospective study material was composed of cDNA or gDNA derived from T cells, B-cell-depleted T cells, or PBMCs. The dataset comprised deeply sampled blood TCRbeta repertoires from subjects exposed to, actively infected with, or recovered from COVID-19. A freely available public database, intended as a resource for researchers studying the immune response to SARS-CoV-2, is where the repertoires were released. The samples were drawn from two sources: the first 160 participants of the ongoing ImmuneRACE study, and 1,000 to 1,500 subjects contributed by 6 global collaborators. Nearly every sample came with metadata listing a de-identified subject ID, COVID-19 status, age in years and sex. Where available, HLA class I and class II types were obtained from metadata supplied by the sample provider rather than from assay-based typing.

Each collaborating institution followed its own protocols to collect whole blood in K2EDTA tubes. For TCRbeta analysis, collaborator samples were shipped as frozen whole blood, as isolated PBMCs, or as DNA extracted from either sample type. The paper as a whole reports these results and caveats: Clinical and demographic metadata were provided uncurated, with the amount varying by source and participant.

CDR1 SEHNR and CDR2 FQNEAQ are derived from the germline V gene (reference sequence). Trimming removed 3 bases from V and 6 bases from J, leaving 7 bases between the germline ends. Counted from cysteine to phenylalanine, this CDR3 has 12 amino acids. Only the CDR3 DNA stays, 36 bases, in frame from base 1. TCRbeta CDR3 regions were amplified from genomic DNA by means of the immunoSEQ Assay, a bias-controlled multiplex PCR. The authors processed their data as follows. Nucleated cell counts per sample were estimated from amplification of reference gene primers within the assay. Sequence reads were collapsed and filtered to measure the absolute abundance of every unique TCRbeta CDR3 rearrangement. For each sample, productive Simpson clonality was calculated by taking the square root of Simpson's diversity index across productive rearrangements. The table comes from immuneACCESS by way of TCRdb, which keeps in-frame sequences with V and J called. Part of the clones is missing from these tables; in studies checked, under half for an unresolved V gene and the rest for unknown reasons. That table supplies the V and J calls and clone size; D and trimming were determined from the DNA. The sample yields roughly 190,000 clones; more than 70% were counted once. The ten largest clones represent about 4.2% of the sample.

Regarding this clone: Its antigen is unknown. Base-call qualities are not available, and no considerably larger clone is one nucleotide away.

Here the chain combines TRBV7-9 and TRBJ2-3, with an unclear D gene assignment. Sequencing was done on a sample of peripheral blood. The TCR sequence derives from a human donor in a cohort sampled during active COVID-19. The nucleotides are TGTGCCAGCAGCTTTCTCGGGGATACGCAGTATTTT. Translated, it reads CASSFLGDTQYF. The full variable domain, completed from the reference TRBV7-9 and TRBJ2-3 proteins outside the CDR3, reads DTGVSQNPRHKITKRGQNVTFRCDPISEHNRLYWYRQTLGQGPEFLTYFQNEAQLEKSRLLSDRFSAERPKGSFSTLEIQRTEQGDSAMYLCASSFLGDTQYFGPGTRLTVL.